This paragraph covers one T cell receptor beta chain sequence. It was with a sample-barcoded 5' primer and a J-beta primer mix that a second PCR of about 6 to 12 cycles was run. TCRdb reprocessed the 5' RACE reads via MiXCR and lists one record per CDR3 protein. The repertoire holds approximately 780,000 distinct CDR3 sequences, roughly 25% seen once, with over 2.5% in the top ten. The sample originates from a study of blood T cells in healthy people across ages. The CDR3 runs 13 residues. With 5 bases removed from V and 9 bases from J, the gap between germline ends came to 17 bases. Per the germline V gene, CDR1 is SEHNR and CDR2 is FQNEAQ (reference sequence). The same data also went into a second study, on T cells of mothers and their children.

The source is a boy aged 5-17 years in good health. Sequenced input: blood. The chain carries TRBV7-9 and TRBJ2-7, with D perhaps matching TRBD1 or TRBD2 (5 bases each). The DNA for the CDR3 is TGTGCCAGCAGCCCGGGACGGGCAACGGGGCAGTACTTC. Amino acids: CASSPGRATGQYF.